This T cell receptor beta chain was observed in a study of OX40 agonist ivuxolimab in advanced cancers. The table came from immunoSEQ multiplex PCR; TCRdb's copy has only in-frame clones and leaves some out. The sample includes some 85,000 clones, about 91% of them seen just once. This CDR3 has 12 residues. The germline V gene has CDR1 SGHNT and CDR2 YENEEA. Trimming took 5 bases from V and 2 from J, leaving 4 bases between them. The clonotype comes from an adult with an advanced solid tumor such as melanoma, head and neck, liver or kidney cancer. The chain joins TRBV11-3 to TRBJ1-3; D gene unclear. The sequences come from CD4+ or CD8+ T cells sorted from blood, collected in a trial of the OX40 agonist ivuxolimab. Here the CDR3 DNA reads TGTGCCAGCAGCCGAACTGGAAACACCATATATTTT. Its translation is CASSRTGNTIYF.